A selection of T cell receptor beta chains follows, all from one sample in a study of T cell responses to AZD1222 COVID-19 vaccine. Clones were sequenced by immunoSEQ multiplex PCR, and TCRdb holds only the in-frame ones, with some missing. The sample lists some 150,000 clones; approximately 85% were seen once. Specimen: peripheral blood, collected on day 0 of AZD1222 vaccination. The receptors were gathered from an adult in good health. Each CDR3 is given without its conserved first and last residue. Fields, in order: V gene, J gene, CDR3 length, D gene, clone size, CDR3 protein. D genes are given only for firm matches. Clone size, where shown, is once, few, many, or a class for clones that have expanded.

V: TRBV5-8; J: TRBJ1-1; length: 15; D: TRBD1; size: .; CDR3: ASSFLGQATMNTEAF
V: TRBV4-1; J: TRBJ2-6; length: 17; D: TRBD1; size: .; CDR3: ASSQGRDRALSGANVLT
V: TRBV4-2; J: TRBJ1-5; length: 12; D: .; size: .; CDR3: ASSQDGNNQPQH
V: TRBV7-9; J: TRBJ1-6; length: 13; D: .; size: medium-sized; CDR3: ASSQMDRGFSPLH
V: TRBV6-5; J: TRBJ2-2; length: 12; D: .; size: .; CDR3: ASSYGVNTGELF
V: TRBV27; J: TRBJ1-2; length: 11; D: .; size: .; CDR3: ASSLSLNYGYT
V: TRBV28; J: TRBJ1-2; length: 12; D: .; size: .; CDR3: ASYGGLLQGGYT
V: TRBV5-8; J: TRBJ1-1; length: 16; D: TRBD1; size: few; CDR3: ASPWGRGQGQMYTEAF
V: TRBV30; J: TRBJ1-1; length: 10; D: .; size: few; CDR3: AWRGRDNEAF
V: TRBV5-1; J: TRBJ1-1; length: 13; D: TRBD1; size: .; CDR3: ASSSRTGVDTEAF
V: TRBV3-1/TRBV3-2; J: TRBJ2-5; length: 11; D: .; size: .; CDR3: ASSQDWRETQY
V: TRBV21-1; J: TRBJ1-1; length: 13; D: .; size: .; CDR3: ASSTMGEWDTEAF
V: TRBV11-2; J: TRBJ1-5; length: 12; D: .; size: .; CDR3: ASSKQGTNQPQH
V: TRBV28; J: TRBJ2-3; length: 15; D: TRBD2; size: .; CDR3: ASSLWGSGGADDTQY
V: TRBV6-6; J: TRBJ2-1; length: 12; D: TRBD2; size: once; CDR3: ASSFLAGENEQF
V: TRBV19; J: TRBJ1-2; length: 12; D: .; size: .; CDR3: ASSIKGSNYGYT
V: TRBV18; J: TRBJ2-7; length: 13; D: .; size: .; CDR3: ASSPSASPAYEQY
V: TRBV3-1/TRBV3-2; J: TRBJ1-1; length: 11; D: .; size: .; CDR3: ASSQGQGAEAF
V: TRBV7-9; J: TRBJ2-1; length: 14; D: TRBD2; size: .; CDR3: ASSPRTSGGANEQF